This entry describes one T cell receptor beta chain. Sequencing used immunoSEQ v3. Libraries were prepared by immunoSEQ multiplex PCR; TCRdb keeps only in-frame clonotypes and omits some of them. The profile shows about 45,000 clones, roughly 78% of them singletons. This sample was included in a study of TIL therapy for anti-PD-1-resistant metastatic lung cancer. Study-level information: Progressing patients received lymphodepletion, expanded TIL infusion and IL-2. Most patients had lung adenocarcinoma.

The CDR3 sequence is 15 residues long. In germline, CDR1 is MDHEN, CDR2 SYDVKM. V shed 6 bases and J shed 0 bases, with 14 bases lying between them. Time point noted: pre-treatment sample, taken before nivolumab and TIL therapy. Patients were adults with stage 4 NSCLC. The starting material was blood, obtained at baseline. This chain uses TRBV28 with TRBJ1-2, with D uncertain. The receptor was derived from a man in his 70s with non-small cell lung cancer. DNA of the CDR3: TGTGCCAGCAGCTCATTCGACAAGGCTAACTATGGCTACACCTTC. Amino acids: CASSSFDKANYGYTF.